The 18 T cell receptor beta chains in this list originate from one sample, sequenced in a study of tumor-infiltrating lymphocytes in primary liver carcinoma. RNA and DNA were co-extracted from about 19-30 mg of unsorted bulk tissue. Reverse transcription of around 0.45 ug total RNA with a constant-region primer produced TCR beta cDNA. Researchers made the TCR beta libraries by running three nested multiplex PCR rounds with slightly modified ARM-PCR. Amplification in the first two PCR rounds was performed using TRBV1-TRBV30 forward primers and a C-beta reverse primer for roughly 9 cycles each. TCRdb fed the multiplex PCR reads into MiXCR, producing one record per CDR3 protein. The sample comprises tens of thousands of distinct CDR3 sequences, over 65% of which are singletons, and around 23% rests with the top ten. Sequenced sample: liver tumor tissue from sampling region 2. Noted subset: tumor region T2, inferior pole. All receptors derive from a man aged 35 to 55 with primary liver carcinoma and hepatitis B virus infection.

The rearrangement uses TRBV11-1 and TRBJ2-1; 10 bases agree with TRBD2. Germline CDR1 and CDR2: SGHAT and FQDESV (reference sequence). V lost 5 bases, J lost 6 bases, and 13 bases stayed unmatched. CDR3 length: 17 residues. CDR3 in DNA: TGTGCCAGCAGCCTGGGACTAGCGAGAGATGTTGGCAATGAGCAGTTCTTC. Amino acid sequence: CASSLGLARDVGNEQFF.

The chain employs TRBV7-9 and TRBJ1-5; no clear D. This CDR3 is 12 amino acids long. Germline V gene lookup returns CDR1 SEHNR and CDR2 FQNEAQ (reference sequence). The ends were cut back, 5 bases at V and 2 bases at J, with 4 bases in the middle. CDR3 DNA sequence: TGTGCCAGCAGCACTGGCAATCAGCCCCAGCATTTT. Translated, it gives CASSTGNQPQHF.

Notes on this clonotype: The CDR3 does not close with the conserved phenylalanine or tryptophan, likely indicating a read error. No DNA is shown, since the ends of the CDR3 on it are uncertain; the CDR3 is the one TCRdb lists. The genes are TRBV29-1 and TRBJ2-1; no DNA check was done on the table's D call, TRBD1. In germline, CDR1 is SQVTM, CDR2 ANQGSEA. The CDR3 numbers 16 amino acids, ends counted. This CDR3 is CSVQWDRIRSYNEKFI.

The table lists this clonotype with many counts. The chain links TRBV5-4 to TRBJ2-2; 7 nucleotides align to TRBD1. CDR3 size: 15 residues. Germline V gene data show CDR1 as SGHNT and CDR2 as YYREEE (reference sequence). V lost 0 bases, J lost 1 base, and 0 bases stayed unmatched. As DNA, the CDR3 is TGTGCCAGCAGCTTGGGACAGGGGAACACCGGGGAGCTGTTTTTT. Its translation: CASSLGQGNTGELFF.

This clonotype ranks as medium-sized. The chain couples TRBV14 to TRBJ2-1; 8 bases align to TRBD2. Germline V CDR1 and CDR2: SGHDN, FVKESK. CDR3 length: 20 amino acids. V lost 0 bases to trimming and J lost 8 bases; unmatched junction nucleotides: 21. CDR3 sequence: CASSQDTGSGRSQRGYEQFF. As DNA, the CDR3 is TGTGCCAGCAGCCAAGACACCGGGTCAGGTCGGAGTCAGCGGGGGTATGAGCAGTTCTTC.

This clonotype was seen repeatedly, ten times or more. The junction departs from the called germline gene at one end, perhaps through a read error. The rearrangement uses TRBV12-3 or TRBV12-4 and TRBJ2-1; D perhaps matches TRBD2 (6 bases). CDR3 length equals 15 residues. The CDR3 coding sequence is TGTGCCAGCAGTTTCGGGGGAACCTCCCACAATGAGCAGTTCTTC. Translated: CASSFGGTSHNEQFF.

CDR3 DNA sequence: TGTGACAACAGCCCTGGACGGACAGATACGCAGTATTTT. This codes for CDNSPGRTDTQYF. The chain has TRBV12-3 or TRBV12-4 and TRBJ2-3; D gene uncertain. This CDR3 contains 13 residues.

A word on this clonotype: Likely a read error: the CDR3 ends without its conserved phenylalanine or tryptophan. CDR3 DNA sequence: TGTGTCAGCAGCTTCGATTTGAGCGGAAAAGTCGCTGAAGCTTTCTCT. This encodes CVSSFDLSGKVAEAFS. The gene calls are TRBV11-2 and TRBJ1-1, with D unresolved. Germline loops: CDR1 SGHAT, CDR2 FQNNGV. CDR3 length: 16 residues.

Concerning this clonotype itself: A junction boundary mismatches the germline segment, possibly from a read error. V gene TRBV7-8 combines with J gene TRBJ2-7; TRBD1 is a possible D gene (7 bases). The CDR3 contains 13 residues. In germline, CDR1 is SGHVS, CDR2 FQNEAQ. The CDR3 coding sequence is TGTGTCAGCAGGGGGGATACATCCTACGGGCAGTACTTC. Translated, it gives CVSRGDTSYGQYF.

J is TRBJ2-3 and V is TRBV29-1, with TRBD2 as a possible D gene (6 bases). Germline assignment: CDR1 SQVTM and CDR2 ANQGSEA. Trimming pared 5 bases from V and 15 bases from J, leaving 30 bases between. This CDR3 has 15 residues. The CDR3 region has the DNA TGCAGCGTTCCCGGGACTCCTTCTAGCACAGATACGAACTATTTT. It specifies CSVPGTPSSTDTNYF.

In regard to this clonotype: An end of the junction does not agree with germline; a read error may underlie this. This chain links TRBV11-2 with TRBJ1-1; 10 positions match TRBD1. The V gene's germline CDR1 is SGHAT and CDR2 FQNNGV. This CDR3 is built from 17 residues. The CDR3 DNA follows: TGTGCCAGCAGCCGAATGGGGGGACAGGGGTTCGGTACTGAAGTTTTCTTC. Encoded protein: CASSRMGGQGFGTEVFF.

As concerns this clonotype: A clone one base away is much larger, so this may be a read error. The CDR3 loop is CASSLIGVQYF. In nucleotides, the CDR3 is TGTGCCAGCAGTTTAATAGGCGTGCAGTACTTC. V and J are TRBV28 and TRBJ2-7; no clear D gene. Germline lookup yields CDR1 MDHEN and CDR2 SYDVKM. The CDR3 runs to 11 residues. V was cut by 2 bases and J by 9 bases, with 8 bases left in between.

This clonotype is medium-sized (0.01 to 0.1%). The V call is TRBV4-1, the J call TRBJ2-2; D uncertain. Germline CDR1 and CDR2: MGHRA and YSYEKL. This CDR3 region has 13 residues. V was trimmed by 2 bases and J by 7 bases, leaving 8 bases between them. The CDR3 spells CASSQSMDGELFF. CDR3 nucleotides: TGCGCCAGCAGCCAAAGTATGGACGGGGAGCTGTTTTTT.

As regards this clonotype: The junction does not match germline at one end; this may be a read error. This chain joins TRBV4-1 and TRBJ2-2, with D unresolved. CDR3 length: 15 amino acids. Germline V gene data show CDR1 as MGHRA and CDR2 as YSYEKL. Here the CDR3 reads CASCQNVSVGGELFF. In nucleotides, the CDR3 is TGCGCCAGCTGCCAAAACGTCTCAGTAGGCGGGGAGCTGTTTTTT.

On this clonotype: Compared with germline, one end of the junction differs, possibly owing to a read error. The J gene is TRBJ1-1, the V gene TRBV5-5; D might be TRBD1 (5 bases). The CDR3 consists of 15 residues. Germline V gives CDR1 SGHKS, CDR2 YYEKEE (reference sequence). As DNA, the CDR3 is TGTGCCAGTAGCTTGGTCGGGGGAGCGAACGCTGAAGCTTTCTTT. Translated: CASSLVGGANAEAFF.

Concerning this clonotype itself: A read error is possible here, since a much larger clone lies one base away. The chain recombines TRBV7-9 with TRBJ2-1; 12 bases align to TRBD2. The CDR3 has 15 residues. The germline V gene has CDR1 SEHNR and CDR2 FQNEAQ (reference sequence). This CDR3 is CVVQLGTSGSNEQFF. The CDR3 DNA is TGTGTCGTGCAACTGGGGACTAGCGGGTCCAATGAGCAGTTCTTC.

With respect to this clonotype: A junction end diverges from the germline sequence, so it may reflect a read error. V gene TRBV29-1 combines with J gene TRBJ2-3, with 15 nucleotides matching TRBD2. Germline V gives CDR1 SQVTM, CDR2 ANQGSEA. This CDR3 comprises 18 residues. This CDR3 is CSASGVRTSGRAIDTQCF. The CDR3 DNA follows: TGCAGCGCGTCAGGGGTGCGGACTAGCGGGAGGGCCATAGATACGCAGTGTTTT.

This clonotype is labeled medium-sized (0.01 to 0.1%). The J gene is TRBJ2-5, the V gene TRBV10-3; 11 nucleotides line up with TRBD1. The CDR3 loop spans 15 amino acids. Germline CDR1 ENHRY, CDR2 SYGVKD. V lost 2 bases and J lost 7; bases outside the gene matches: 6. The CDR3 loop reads CAISELDRGRRTQYF. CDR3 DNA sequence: TGTGCCATCAGTGAGCTGGACAGGGGGCGTCGGACCCAGTACTTC.